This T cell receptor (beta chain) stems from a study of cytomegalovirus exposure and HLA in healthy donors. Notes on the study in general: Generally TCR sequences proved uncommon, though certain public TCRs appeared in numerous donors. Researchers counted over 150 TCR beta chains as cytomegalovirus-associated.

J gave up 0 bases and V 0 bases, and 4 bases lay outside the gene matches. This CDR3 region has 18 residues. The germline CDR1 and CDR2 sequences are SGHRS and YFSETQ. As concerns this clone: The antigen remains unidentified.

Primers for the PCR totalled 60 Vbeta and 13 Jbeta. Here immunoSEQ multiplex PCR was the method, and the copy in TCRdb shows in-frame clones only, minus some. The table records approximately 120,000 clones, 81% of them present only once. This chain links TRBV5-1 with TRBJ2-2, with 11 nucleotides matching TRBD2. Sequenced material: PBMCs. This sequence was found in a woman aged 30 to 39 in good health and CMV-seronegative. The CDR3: CASSLGLAGGTNTGELFF. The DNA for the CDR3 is TGCGCCAGCAGCTTGGGTCTAGCGGGAGGCACGAACACCGGGGAGCTGTTTTTT.